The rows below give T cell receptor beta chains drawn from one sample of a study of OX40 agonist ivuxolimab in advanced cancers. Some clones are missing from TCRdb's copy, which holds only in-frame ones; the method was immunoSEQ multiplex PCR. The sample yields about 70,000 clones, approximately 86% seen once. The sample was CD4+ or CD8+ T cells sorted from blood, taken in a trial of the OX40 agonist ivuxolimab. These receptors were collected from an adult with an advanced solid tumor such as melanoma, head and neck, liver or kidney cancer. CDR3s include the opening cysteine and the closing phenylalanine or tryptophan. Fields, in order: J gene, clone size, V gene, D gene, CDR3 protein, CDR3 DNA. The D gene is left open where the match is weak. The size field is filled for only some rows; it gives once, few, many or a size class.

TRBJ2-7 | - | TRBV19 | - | CASSIAGQSYEQYF | TGTGCCAGTAGTATAGCCGGACAGTCCTACGAGCAGTACTTC
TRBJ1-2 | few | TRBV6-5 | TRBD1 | CAPNVRGLLFYGYTF | TGTGCCCCCAACGTTAGGGGGCTCCTCTTCTATGGCTACACCTTC
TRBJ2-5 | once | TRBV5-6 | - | CASSLRDTGPETQYF | TGTGCCAGCAGCTTGCGAGACACGGGCCCAGAGACCCAGTACTTC
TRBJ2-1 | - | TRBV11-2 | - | CASSLVYNEQFF | TGTGCCAGCAGCTTAGTGTACAATGAGCAGTTCTTC
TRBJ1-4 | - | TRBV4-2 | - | CASSLGQSNEKLFF | TGTGCCAGCAGCCTGGGACAAAGTAATGAAAAACTGTTTTTT
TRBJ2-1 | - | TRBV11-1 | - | CASAVRVSYNEQFF | TGTGCCAGCGCGGTGCGAGTCTCCTACAATGAGCAGTTCTTC
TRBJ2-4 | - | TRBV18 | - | CASSLTGTQYF | TGTGCCAGCTCACTTACCGGGACACAGTACTTC
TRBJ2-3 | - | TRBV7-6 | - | CASSPSVGGTQYF | TGTGCCAGCAGCCCCAGTGTGGGTGGTACGCAGTATTTT
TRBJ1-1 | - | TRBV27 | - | CASSLYYPDRNTEAFF | TGTGCCAGCAGTTTATATTATCCGGACAGGAACACTGAAGCTTTCTTT
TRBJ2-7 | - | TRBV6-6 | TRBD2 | CASKAGTSGSEQYF | TGTGCCAGCAAGGCCGGGACTAGCGGGTCCGAGCAGTACTTC
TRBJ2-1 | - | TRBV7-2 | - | CASSSRDLRNNEQFF | TGTGCCAGCAGCTCGAGGGATTTGAGGAACAATGAGCAGTTCTTC
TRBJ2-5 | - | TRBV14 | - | CASSLKGDIWGETQYF | TGTGCCAGCAGCCTTAAGGGAGACATCTGGGGGGAGACCCAGTACTTC
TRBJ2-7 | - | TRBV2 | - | CASSVGLTSSYEQYF | TGTGCCAGCAGTGTAGGACTAACGAGCTCCTACGAGCAGTACTTC
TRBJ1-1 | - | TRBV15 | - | CATSSNRELNTEAFF | TGTGCCACCAGCAGTAACAGGGAACTGAACACTGAAGCTTTCTTT
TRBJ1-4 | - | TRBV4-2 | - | CASSQGDNNEKLFF | TGTGCCAGCAGCCAAGGAGACAATAATGAAAAACTGTTTTTT
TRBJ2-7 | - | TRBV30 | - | CAWSVSPLSRTYEQYF | TGTGCCTGGAGTGTATCCCCTCTCAGCAGGACTTACGAGCAGTACTTC
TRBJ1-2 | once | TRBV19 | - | CASTQSGFYGYTF | TGTGCCAGTACCCAGTCCGGTTTCTATGGCTACACCTTC
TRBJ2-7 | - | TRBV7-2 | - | CASSDGGVGTYEQYF | TGTGCCAGCAGCGACGGGGGCGTGGGCACCTACGAGCAGTACTTC
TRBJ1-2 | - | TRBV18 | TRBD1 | CASSLDRVYGYTF | TGTGCCAGCTCACTCGACAGGGTGTATGGCTACACCTTC
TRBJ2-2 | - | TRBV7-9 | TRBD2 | CASSITSGTHTGELFF | TGTGCCAGCAGCATAACTAGCGGAACTCACACCGGGGAGCTGTTTTTT
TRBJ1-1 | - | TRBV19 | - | CASSLGQLMNTEAFF | TGTGCCAGTAGCCTCGGACAGCTTATGAACACTGAAGCTTTCTTT
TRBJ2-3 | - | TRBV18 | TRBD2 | CASSPRAPGLAGVADTQYF | TGTGCCAGCTCACCAAGAGCCCCTGGACTAGCGGGGGTAGCGGATACGCAGTATTTT
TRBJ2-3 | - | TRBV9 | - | CASSVASGYSTDTQYF | TGTGCCAGCAGCGTAGCATCCGGGTATAGCACAGATACGCAGTATTTT
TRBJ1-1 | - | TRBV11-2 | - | CASKKGGPFMNTEAFF | TGTGCCAGCAAGAAGGGGGGACCTTTCATGAACACTGAAGCTTTCTTT
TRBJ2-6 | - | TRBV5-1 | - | CASSPGLTGANVLTF | TGCGCCAGCAGCCCAGGCCTCACCGGGGCCAACGTCCTGACTTTC
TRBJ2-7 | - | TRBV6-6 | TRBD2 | CASTARLAGAYEQYF | TGTGCCAGCACCGCCCGGCTAGCGGGGGCATACGAGCAGTACTTC
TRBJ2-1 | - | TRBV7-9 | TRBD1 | CASSPTGGLYNEQFF | TGTGCCAGCAGCCCGACAGGGGGCCTCTACAATGAGCAGTTCTTC
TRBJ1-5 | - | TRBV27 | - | CASSLSLGQPQHF | TGTGCCAGCAGTTTATCTTTAGGTCAGCCCCAGCATTTT